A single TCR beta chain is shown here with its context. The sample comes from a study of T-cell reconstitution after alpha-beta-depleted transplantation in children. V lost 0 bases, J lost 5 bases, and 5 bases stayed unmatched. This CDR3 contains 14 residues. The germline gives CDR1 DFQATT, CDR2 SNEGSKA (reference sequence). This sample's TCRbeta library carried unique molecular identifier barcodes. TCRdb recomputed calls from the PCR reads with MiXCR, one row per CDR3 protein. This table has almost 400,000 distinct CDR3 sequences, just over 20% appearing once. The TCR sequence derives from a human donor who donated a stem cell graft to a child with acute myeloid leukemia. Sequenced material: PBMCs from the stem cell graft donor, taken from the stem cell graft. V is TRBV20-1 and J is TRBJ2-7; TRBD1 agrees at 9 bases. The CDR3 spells CSAREGQGDNEQYF. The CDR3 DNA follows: TGCAGTGCTAGAGAGGGACAGGGAGACAACGAGCAGTACTTC.